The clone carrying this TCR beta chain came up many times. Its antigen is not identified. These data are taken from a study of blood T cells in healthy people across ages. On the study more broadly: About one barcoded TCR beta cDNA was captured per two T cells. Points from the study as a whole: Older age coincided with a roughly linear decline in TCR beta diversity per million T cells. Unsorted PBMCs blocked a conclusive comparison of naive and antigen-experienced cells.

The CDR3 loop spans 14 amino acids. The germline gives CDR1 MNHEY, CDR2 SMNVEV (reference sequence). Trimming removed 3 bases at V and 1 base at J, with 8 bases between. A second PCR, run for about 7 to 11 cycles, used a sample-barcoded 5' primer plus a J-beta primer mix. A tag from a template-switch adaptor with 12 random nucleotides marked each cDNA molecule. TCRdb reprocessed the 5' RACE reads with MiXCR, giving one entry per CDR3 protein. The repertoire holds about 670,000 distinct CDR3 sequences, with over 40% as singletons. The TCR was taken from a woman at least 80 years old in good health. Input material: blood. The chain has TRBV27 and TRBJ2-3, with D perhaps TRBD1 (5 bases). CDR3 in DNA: TGTGCCAGCAGTTTCCTAGGGGGCACAGATACGCAGTATTTT. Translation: CASSFLGGTDTQYF.